Listed below are T cell receptor beta chains from one sample, sequenced in a study of shared clonotypes between healthy human individuals. Using immunoSEQ multiplex PCR, the repertoire was profiled, and TCRdb retains in-frame clones only, with some absent. The repertoire holds 2 million to 2.5 million clones, just over 90% seen once, with about 0.37% in the top ten. The sequenced sample was naive CD4+ T cells from PBMCs. The receptors here all came from a man between 18 and 29 years old in good health. Some clones in this sample may be carry-over from other donors' samples. CDR3s include the opening cysteine and the closing phenylalanine or tryptophan. Fields, in order: clone size, V gene, D gene, J gene, CDR3 protein, CDR3 DNA. D genes are given only for firm matches. Only some rows state a clone size, as once, few, many or a class for expanded clones.

size: few
V: TRBV5-4
D: NA
J: TRBJ1-2
CDR3: CASRQGLPGGYTF
DNA: TGTGCCAGCAGACAGGGCCTTCCTGGTGGCTACACCTTC

size: NA
V: TRBV5-8
D: NA
J: TRBJ2-7
CDR3: CASSLATGRVYEQYF
DNA: TGTGCCAGCAGCTTGGCTACAGGGAGGGTGTACGAGCAGTACTTC

size: NA
V: TRBV9
D: TRBD2
J: TRBJ2-1
CDR3: CASSVTRTSGYNEQFF
DNA: TGTGCCAGCAGCGTAACCAGGACTAGCGGGTACAATGAGCAGTTCTTC

size: NA
V: TRBV5-1
D: NA
J: TRBJ2-5
CDR3: CASSLLSSQETQYF
DNA: TGCGCCAGCAGCTTGTTAAGTTCGCAAGAGACCCAGTACTTC

size: NA
V: TRBV21-1
D: NA
J: TRBJ2-2
CDR3: CASADRVDRTGPGELFF
DNA: TGTGCCAGCGCGGATAGGGTCGACAGGACGGGTCCCGGGGAGCTGTTTTTT

size: NA
V: TRBV2
D: NA
J: TRBJ1-1
CDR3: CASSDGAGDAPLAFF
DNA: TGTGCCAGCAGTGATGGGGCGGGAGACGCCCCATTAGCTTTCTTT

size: NA
V: TRBV5-1
D: NA
J: TRBJ1-2
CDR3: CASSLDYGTGDGYTF
DNA: TGCGCCAGCAGCTTAGACTACGGGACGGGGGATGGCTACACCTTC

size: NA
V: TRBV5-1
D: NA
J: TRBJ2-5
CDR3: CASSTSSPLGETQYF
DNA: TGCGCCAGCAGCACTAGCTCGCCCCTTGGGGAGACCCAGTACTTC

size: NA
V: TRBV18
D: NA
J: TRBJ1-2
CDR3: CASSPTKGDGYTF
DNA: TGTGCCAGCTCACCCACTAAGGGGGATGGCTACACCTTC

size: NA
V: TRBV5-1
D: TRBD2
J: TRBJ2-1
CDR3: CASSILAEPSYNEQFF
DNA: TGCGCCAGCAGCATACTAGCGGAGCCCTCCTACAATGAGCAGTTCTTC

size: NA
V: TRBV5-8
D: NA
J: TRBJ2-7
CDR3: CASSLSTGSYEQYF
DNA: TGTGCCAGCAGCTTATCGACGGGTTCCTACGAGCAGTACTTC

size: NA
V: TRBV5-1
D: NA
J: TRBJ1-1
CDR3: CASSPTGLNTEAFF
DNA: TGCGCCAGCAGCCCCACAGGGCTGAACACTGAAGCTTTCTTT

size: once
V: TRBV18
D: NA
J: TRBJ2-4
CDR3: CASSPPGSRGIQYF
DNA: TGTGCCAGCTCACCACCAGGGAGTCGGGGCATTCAGTACTTC

size: once
V: TRBV9
D: NA
J: TRBJ1-1
CDR3: CASSVERRSEAFF
DNA: TGTGCCAGCAGCGTCGAACGGAGGTCTGAAGCTTTCTTT

size: NA
V: TRBV27
D: NA
J: TRBJ2-1
CDR3: CASSSDSGNEQFF
DNA: TGTGCCAGCAGTTCCGACAGCGGTAATGAGCAGTTCTTC

size: NA
V: TRBV5-8
D: NA
J: TRBJ1-5
CDR3: CASTRGLSQVSNQPQHF
DNA: TGTGCCAGCACCCGTGGGCTTTCCCAAGTCAGCAATCAGCCCCAGCATTTT

size: NA
V: TRBV4-2
D: NA
J: TRBJ1-4
CDR3: CASSPEGREKLFF
DNA: TGTGCCAGCAGCCCCGAAGGGCGTGAAAAACTGTTTTTT

size: NA
V: TRBV29-1
D: NA
J: TRBJ2-7
CDR3: CSVVTPNEQYF
DNA: TGCAGCGTTGTGACCCCTAACGAGCAGTACTTC

size: NA
V: TRBV6-1
D: NA
J: TRBJ2-2
CDR3: CASYTAPNTGELFF
DNA: TGTGCCAGCTACACGGCACCGAACACCGGGGAGCTGTTTTTT

size: NA
V: TRBV9
D: NA
J: TRBJ2-1
CDR3: CASSADGDSYNEQFF
DNA: TGTGCCAGCAGCGCCGATGGGGACTCCTACAATGAGCAGTTCTTC

size: NA
V: TRBV2
D: TRBD1
J: TRBJ2-7
CDR3: CASSLDRGEQYF
DNA: TGTGCCAGCAGCCTAGACAGGGGCGAGCAGTACTTC

size: NA
V: TRBV28
D: TRBD1
J: TRBJ1-5
CDR3: CASSSQGRGDQPQHF
DNA: TGTGCCAGCAGTTCACAGGGGAGAGGGGATCAGCCCCAGCATTTT

size: NA
V: TRBV19
D: TRBD1
J: TRBJ1-1
CDR3: CASTPVDRDTEAFF
DNA: TGTGCCAGTACCCCGGTGGACAGGGACACTGAAGCTTTCTTT

size: NA
V: TRBV6-1
D: TRBD1
J: TRBJ1-1
CDR3: CASSEEGQAFF
DNA: TGTGCCAGCAGTGAAGAGGGACAGGCTTTCTTT

size: NA
V: TRBV6-4
D: NA
J: TRBJ2-4
CDR3: CASSERTKNIQYF
DNA: TGTGCCAGCAGTGAACGGACCAAAAACATTCAGTACTTC

size: NA
V: TRBV4-1
D: NA
J: TRBJ1-5
CDR3: CASSQDRGSGSSNQPQHF
DNA: TGCGCCAGCAGCCAAGATCGGGGGAGCGGCTCTAGCAATCAGCCCCAGCATTTT

size: once
V: TRBV6-5
D: NA
J: TRBJ2-3
CDR3: CASSLLDSADTQYF
DNA: TGTGCCAGCAGTTTACTAGATTCGGCAGATACGCAGTATTTT

size: NA
V: TRBV14
D: NA
J: TRBJ1-2
CDR3: CASSHATANGYTF
DNA: TGTGCCAGCAGCCACGCGACAGCTAATGGCTACACCTTC

size: NA
V: TRBV28
D: NA
J: TRBJ2-1
CDR3: CASSFIRGNEQFF
DNA: TGTGCCAGCAGTTTCATTAGGGGGAATGAGCAGTTCTTC

size: NA
V: TRBV27
D: TRBD1
J: TRBJ1-5
CDR3: CASSLSGTGGYQPQHF
DNA: TGTGCCAGCAGTCTGTCTGGGACAGGGGGCTATCAGCCCCAGCATTTT

size: once
V: TRBV6-6
D: NA
J: TRBJ1-1
CDR3: CASSYGVMNTEAFF
DNA: TGTGCCAGCAGTTATGGTGTGATGAACACTGAAGCTTTCTTT

size: once
V: TRBV9
D: NA
J: TRBJ1-3
CDR3: CASSDPPGPKGNTIYF
DNA: TGTGCCAGCAGCGATCCTCCGGGACCTAAGGGAAACACCATATATTTT

size: NA
V: TRBV15
D: NA
J: TRBJ1-4
CDR3: CATSRPGVYTNEKLFF
DNA: TGTGCCACCAGCAGACCAGGAGTGTATACTAATGAAAAACTGTTTTTT

size: NA
V: TRBV7-2
D: NA
J: TRBJ2-2
CDR3: CASSKDPTGELFF
DNA: TGTGCCAGCAGCAAGGACCCAACCGGGGAGCTGTTTTTT

size: NA
V: TRBV5-1
D: NA
J: TRBJ2-2
CDR3: CASSLRGEYTGELFF
DNA: TGCGCCAGCAGCTTGCGTGGAGAGTACACCGGGGAGCTGTTTTTT

size: NA
V: TRBV28
D: TRBD2
J: TRBJ2-1
CDR3: CASSPRGAGGANEQFF
DNA: TGTGCCAGCAGTCCCAGAGGCGCGGGAGGTGCAAATGAGCAGTTCTTC

size: NA
V: TRBV4-1
D: TRBD2
J: TRBJ2-5
CDR3: CASSPGGVETQYF
DNA: TGCGCCAGCAGCCCGGGGGGTGTAGAGACCCAGTACTTC

size: NA
V: TRBV28
D: TRBD1
J: TRBJ2-7
CDR3: CASSLTGGWDEQYF
DNA: TGTGCCAGCAGTTTAACAGGGGGATGGGACGAGCAGTACTTC

size: NA
V: TRBV25-1
D: NA
J: TRBJ2-1
CDR3: CASTGDLYNEQFF
DNA: TGTGCCAGCACCGGGGACCTCTACAATGAGCAGTTCTTC

size: NA
V: TRBV6-1
D: NA
J: TRBJ1-5
CDR3: CASNLRQVNQPQHF
DNA: TGTGCCAGCAATCTGAGACAGGTTAATCAGCCCCAGCATTTT

size: NA
V: TRBV7-2
D: TRBD2
J: TRBJ2-2
CDR3: CASSSRPNSGRAGSGELFF
DNA: TGTGCCAGCAGCTCGCGGCCCAATAGCGGGAGGGCCGGGTCCGGGGAGCTGTTTTTT

size: NA
V: TRBV5-4
D: TRBD1
J: TRBJ1-2
CDR3: CASSQKNRGTYYGYTF
DNA: TGTGCCAGCAGCCAGAAAAACAGGGGAACCTACTATGGCTACACCTTC

size: few
V: TRBV28
D: TRBD1
J: TRBJ1-1
CDR3: CASSLRTGGSTEAFF
DNA: TGTGCCAGCAGTTTGAGGACAGGAGGAAGCACTGAAGCTTTCTTT

size: NA
V: TRBV6-5
D: TRBD2
J: TRBJ2-2
CDR3: CASSYRLAGNTGELFF
DNA: TGTGCCAGCAGTTACCGCCTAGCGGGAAACACCGGGGAGCTGTTTTTT

size: NA
V: TRBV19
D: TRBD1
J: TRBJ1-1
CDR3: CASGPTGGRLDTEAFF
DNA: TGTGCCAGTGGGCCGACAGGGGGCCGGTTGGACACTGAAGCTTTCTTT

size: NA
V: TRBV5-1
D: TRBD1
J: TRBJ2-1
CDR3: CASSLVTGGNYEQFF
DNA: TGCGCCAGCAGCTTGGTTACAGGGGGCAACTATGAGCAGTTCTTC

size: NA
V: TRBV10-3
D: TRBD1
J: TRBJ1-4
CDR3: CAISDRQGNEKLFF
DNA: TGTGCCATCAGTGATCGACAGGGGAATGAAAAACTGTTTTTT

size: NA
V: TRBV11-2
D: NA
J: TRBJ1-1
CDR3: CASSLGLDTEAFF
DNA: TGTGCCAGCAGCTTAGGTCTGGATACTGAAGCTTTCTTT

size: NA
V: TRBV5-1
D: NA
J: TRBJ2-7
CDR3: CASSLGGTKNGEQYF
DNA: TGCGCCAGCAGCTTGGGCGGGACGAAAAACGGCGAGCAGTACTTC